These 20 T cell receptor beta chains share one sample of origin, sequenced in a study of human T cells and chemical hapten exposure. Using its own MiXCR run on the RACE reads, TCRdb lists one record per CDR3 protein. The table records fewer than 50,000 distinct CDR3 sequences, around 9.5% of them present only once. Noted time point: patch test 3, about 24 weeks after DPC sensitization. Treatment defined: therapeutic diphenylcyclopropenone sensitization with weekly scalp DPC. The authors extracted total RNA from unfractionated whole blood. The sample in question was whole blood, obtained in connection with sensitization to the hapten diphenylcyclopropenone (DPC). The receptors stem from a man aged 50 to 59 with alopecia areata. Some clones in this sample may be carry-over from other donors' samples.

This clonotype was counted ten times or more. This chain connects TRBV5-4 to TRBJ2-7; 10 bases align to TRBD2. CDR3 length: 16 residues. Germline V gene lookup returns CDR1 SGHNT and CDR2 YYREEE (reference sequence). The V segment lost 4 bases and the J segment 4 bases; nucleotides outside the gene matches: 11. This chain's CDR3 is CASSIGLADGGYEQYF. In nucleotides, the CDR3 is TGTGCCAGCAGCATAGGACTAGCGGATGGCGGTTACGAGCAGTACTTC.

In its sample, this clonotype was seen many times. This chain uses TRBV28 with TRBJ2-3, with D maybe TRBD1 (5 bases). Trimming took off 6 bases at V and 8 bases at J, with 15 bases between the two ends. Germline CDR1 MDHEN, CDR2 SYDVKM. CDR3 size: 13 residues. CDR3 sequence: CASSQLGRGTQYF. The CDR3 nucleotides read TGTGCCAGCAGCCAGTTGGGGCGCGGTACGCAGTATTTT.

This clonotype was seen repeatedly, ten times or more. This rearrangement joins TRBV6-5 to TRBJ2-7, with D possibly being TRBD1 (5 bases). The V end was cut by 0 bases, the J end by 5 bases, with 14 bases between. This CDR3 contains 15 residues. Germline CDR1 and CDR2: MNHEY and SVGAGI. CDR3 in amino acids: CASSYSGQGPHEQYF. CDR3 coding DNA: TGTGCCAGCAGTTACTCTGGGCAGGGCCCCCACGAGCAGTACTTC.

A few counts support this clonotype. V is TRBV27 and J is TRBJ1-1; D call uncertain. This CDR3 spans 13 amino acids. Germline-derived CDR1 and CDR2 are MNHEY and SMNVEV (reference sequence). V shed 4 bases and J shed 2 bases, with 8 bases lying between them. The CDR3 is CASSYDLNTEAFF. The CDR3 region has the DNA TGTGCCAGCAGTTATGACCTAAACACTGAAGCTTTCTTT.

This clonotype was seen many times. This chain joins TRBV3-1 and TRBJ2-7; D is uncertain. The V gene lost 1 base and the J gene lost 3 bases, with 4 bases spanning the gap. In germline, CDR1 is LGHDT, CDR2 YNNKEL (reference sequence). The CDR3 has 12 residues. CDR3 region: CASSQAIYEQYF. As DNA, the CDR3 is TGTGCCAGCAGCCAAGCCATCTACGAGCAGTACTTC.

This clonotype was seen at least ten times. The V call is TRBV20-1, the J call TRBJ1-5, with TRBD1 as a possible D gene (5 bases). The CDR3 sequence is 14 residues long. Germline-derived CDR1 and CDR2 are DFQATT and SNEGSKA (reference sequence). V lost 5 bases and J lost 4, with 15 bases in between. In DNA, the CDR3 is TGCAGTGCTCGAGCCGGGGACTGGAATCAGCCCCAGCATTTT. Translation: CSARAGDWNQPQHF.

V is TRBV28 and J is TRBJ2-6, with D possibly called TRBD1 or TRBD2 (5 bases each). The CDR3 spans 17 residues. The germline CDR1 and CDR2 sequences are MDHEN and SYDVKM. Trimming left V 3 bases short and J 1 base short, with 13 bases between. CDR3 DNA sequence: TGTGCCAGCAGTTTCCGGGGCTTACAGTCTGGGGCCAACGTCCTGACTTTC. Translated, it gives CASSFRGLQSGANVLTF.

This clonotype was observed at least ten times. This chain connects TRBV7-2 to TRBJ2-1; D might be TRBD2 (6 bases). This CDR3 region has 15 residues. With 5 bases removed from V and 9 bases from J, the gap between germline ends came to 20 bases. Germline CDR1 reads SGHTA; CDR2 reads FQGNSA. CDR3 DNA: TGTGCCAGCAGCCCAATAATACTAGCTCCGACTGAGCAGTTCTTC. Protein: CASSPIILAPTEQFF.

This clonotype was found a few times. CDR3 nucleotides: TGCGCCAGCAGCCTTTTAAGCGGGCCCTCCTACGAGCAGTACTTC. This codes for CASSLLSGPSYEQYF. V is TRBV5-1 and J is TRBJ2-7, with D perhaps TRBD2 (6 bases). The CDR3 contains 15 residues. Germline loops: CDR1 SGHRS, CDR2 YFSETQ. V lost 4 bases to trimming and J lost 0 bases, with 14 bases between them. Full variable domain (missing parts from reference TRBV5-1 and TRBJ2-7): KAGVTQTPRYLIKTRGQQVTLSCSPISGHRSVSWYQQTPGQGLQFLFEYFSETQRNKGNFPGRFSGRQFSNSRSEMNVSTLELGDSALYLCASSLLSGPSYEQYFGPGTRLTVT.

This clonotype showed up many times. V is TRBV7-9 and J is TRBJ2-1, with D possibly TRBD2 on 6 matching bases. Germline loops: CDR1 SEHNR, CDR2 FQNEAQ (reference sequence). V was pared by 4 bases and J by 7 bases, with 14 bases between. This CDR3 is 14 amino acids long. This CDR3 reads CASSWGLGGNEQFF. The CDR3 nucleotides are TGTGCCAGCAGCTGGGGACTGGGCGGGAATGAGCAGTTCTTC.

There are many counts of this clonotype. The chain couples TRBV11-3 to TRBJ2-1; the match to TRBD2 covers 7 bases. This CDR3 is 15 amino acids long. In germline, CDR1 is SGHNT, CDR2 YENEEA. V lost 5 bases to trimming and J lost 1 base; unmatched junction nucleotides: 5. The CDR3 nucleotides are TGTGCCAGCAGCCTTCTAGCGGAATCCTACAATGAGCAGTTCTTC. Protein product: CASSLLAESYNEQFF.

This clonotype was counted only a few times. CDR3 nucleotide sequence: TGTGCCAGCAGCTTCGAGGGGTCCCGCACAGATACGCAGTATTTT. Protein sequence: CASSFEGSRTDTQYF. This chain uses TRBV7-9 with TRBJ2-3, with D perhaps being TRBD1 or TRBD2 (5 bases each). V lost 3 bases and J lost 1, with 11 bases in between. There are 15 residues in the CDR3. Germline V gene data show CDR1 as SEHNR and CDR2 as FQNEAQ (reference sequence).

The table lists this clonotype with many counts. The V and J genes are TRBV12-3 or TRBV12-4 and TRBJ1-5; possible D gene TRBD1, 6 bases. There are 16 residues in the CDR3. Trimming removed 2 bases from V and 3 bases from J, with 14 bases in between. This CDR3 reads CASSLSSGAPNQPQHF. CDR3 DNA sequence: TGTGCCAGCAGTTTATCTTCGGGGGCCCCCAATCAGCCCCAGCATTTT.

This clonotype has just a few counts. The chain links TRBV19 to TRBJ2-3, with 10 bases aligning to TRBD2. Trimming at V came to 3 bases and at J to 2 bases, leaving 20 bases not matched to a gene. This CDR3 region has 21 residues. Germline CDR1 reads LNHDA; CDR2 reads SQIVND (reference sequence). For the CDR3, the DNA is TGTGCCAGTAGTATCGTGGGGCCACAGTTACTAGCGGGAACCTCCACAGATACGCAGTATTTT. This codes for CASSIVGPQLLAGTSTDTQYF.

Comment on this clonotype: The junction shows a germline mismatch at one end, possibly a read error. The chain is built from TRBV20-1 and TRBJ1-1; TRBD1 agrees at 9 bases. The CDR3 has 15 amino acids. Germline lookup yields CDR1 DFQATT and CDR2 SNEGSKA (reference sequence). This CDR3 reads CSASSYRGRITEVFF. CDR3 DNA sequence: TGCAGTGCTAGCTCCTACAGGGGGCGGATCACTGAAGTTTTCTTC.

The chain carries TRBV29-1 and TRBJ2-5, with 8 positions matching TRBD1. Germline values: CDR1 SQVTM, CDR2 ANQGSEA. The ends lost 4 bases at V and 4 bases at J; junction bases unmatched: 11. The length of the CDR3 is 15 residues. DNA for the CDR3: TGCAGCGTTGGCAGGGGGCTAGTGATGAGAGAGACCCAGTACTTC. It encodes CSVGRGLVMRETQYF.

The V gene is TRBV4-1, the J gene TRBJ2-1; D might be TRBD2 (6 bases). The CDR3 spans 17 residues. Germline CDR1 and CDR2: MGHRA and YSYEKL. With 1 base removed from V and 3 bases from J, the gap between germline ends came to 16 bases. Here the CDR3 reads CASSQGGRRAYYNEQFF. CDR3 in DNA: TGCGCCAGCAGCCAAGGGGGTAGGAGGGCTTACTACAATGAGCAGTTCTTC.

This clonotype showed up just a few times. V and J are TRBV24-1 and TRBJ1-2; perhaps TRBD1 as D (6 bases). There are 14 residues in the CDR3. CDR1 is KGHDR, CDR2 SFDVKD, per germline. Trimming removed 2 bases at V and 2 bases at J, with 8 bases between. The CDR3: CATSDWTENYGYTF. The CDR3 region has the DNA TGTGCCACCAGTGATTGGACAGAGAACTATGGCTACACCTTC.

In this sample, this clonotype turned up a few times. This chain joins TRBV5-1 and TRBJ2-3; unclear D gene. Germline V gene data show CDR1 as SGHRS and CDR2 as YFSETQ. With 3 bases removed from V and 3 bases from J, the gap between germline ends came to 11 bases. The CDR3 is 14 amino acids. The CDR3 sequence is CASSSTEMTDTQYF. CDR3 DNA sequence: TGCGCCAGCAGCTCGACTGAAATGACAGATACGCAGTATTTT. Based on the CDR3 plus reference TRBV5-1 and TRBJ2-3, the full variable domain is KAGVTQTPRYLIKTRGQQVTLSCSPISGHRSVSWYQQTPGQGLQFLFEYFSETQRNKGNFPGRFSGRQFSNSRSEMNVSTLELGDSALYLCASSSTEMTDTQYFGPGTRLTVL.

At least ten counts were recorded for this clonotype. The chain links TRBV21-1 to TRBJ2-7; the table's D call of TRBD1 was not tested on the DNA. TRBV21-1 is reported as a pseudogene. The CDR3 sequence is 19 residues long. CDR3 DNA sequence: TGTGCCAGCATCAAACCCGGGACAGGGGGGACAAACCGTTACTACGAGCAGTACTTC. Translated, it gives CASIKPGTGGTNRYYEQYF.